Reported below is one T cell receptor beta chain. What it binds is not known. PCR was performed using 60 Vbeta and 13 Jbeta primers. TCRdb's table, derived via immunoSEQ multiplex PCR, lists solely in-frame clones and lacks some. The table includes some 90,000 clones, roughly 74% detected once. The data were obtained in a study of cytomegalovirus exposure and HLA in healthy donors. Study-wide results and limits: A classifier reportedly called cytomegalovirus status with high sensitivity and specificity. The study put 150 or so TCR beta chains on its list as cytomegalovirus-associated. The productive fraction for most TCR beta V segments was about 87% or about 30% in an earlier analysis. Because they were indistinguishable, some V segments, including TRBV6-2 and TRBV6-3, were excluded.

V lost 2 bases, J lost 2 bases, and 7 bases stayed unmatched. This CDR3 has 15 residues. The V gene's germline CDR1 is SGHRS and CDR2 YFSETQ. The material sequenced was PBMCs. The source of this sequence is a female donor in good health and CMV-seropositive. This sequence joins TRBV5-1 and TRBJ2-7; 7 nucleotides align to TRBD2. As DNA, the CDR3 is TGCGCCAGCAGCTTCCTAGCGGAGGGTACCTACGAGCAGTACTTC. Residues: CASSFLAEGTYEQYF. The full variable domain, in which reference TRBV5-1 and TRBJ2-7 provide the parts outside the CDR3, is KAGVTQTPRYLIKTRGQQVTLSCSPISGHRSVSWYQQTPGQGLQFLFEYFSETQRNKGNFPGRFSGRQFSNSRSEMNVSTLELGDSALYLCASSFLAEGTYEQYFGPGTRLTVT.